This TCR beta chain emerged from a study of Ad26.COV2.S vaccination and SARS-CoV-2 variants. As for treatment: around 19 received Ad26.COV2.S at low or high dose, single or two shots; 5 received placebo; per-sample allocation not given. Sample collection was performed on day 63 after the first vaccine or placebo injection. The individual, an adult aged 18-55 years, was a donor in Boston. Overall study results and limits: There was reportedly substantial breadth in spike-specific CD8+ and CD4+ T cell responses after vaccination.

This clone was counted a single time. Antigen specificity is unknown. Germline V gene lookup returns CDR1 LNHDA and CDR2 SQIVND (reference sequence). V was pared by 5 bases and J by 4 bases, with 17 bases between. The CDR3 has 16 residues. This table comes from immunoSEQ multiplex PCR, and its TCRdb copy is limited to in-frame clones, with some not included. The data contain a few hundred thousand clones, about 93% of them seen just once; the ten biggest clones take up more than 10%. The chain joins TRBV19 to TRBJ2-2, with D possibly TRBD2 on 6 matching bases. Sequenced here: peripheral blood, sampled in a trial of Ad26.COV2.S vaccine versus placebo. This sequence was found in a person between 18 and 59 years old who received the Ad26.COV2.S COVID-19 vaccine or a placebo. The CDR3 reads CASSPTLAAVTGELFF. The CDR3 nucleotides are TGTGCCAGTAGTCCGACGTTAGCGGCCGTCACCGGGGAGCTGTTTTTT.